The present T cell receptor (beta chain) was sequenced within a study of T cell changes during pregnancy in multiple sclerosis. V lost 4 bases, J lost 2 bases, and 13 bases lay in between. From germline, CDR1 is SGDLS and CDR2 YYNGEE. The CDR3 is 15 amino acids. The method was immunoSEQ multiplex PCR; TCRdb's version includes in-frame clones alone and lacks a portion of them. The sample lists some 37,000 clones, roughly 92% occurring once. The source material was CD4+ T cells from peripheral blood mononuclear cells, sampled before pregnancy. The V call is TRBV9, the J call TRBJ2-1; weak D call: TRBD2 (5 bases). This clonotype was sampled from a female donor with multiple sclerosis, enrolled in a pregnancy study. The CDR3 DNA is TGTGCCAGCAGCTCCGGTCTAGCACCCTACAATGAGCAGTTCTTC. Its protein is CASSSGLAPYNEQFF.